The present T cell receptor beta chain was sequenced within a study of shared clonotypes between healthy human individuals. Findings of the study overall: Naive subsets tended to show greater estimated richness than memory subsets. Naive CD4 clonotype sharing across a few donors was 4% to 5.5%. Clonotypes which were not shared had lower generation probabilities than clonotypes that all four donors shared.

Naive CD8 cells lacked CD45RO and underwent positive selection for CCR7, leaving out terminally differentiated effector memory CD45RA+ cells. The CDR3 has 14 residues. Trimming took 5 bases from V and 2 from J; bases not matched to a gene: 6. Germline CDR1 SQVTM, CDR2 ANQGSEA. For this clone: Antigen unknown.

Generated by immunoSEQ multiplex PCR, the TCRdb table keeps only in-frame clones and is missing some. The sample lists around 1.9 million clones; approximately 92% were seen once. The receptor's source is a man between 18 and 35 years old in good health. Some clones in this sample may be carry-over from other donors' samples. The sequenced sample was naive CD8+ T cells from PBMCs. This chain joins TRBV29-1 and TRBJ1-2; 9 nucleotides agree with TRBD1. The CDR3 sequence is CSVPGQGYNYGYTF. CDR3 DNA sequence: TGCAGCGTTCCGGGACAGGGCTACAACTATGGCTACACCTTC.